The rows below give T cell receptor beta chains drawn from one sample of a study of CD8 T cells in Susac syndrome. TCRdb independently ran MiXCR on the immunoSEQ multiplex PCR reads; one entry per CDR3 protein. The sample contains some 400,000 distinct CDR3 sequences, more than 70% of which appear only once. Sequencing was performed on CD8+ T cells from PBMCs. All receptors derive from a human donor with multiple sclerosis. The CDR3 runs from the conserved cysteine through the conserved F or W. Each record gives: J gene, V gene, clone size, D gene, CDR3 protein, CDR3 DNA. D genes are given only for firm matches. Clone size appears in some rows only: once, few, many, or a class for an expanded clone.

TRBJ2-1,TRBV27,NA,TRBD1,CASSYLGQGPDNEQFF,TGTGCCAGCAGCTACCTGGGACAGGGGCCAGACAATGAGCAGTTCTTC
TRBJ2-7,TRBV18,NA,TRBD1,CASSRQGPFYEQYF,TGTGCCAGCTCACGACAGGGTCCCTTCTACGAGCAGTACTTC
TRBJ2-1,TRBV7-6,NA,TRBD2,CASSLEGGLAGDNEQFF,TGTGCCAGCAGCTTAGAGGGTGGTCTAGCGGGAGATAATGAGCAGTTCTTC
TRBJ2-1,TRBV2,NA,TRBD1,CANARGGQGFGNEQFF,TGTGCCAACGCCCGTGGGGGACAGGGATTCGGCAATGAGCAGTTCTTC
TRBJ1-1,TRBV6-5,few,TRBD1,CASSYPGTGRPEAFF,TGTGCCAGCAGTTACCCCGGGACAGGGAGACCTGAAGCTTTCTTT
TRBJ2-7,TRBV20-1,NA,NA,CSARVPTGSYEQYF,TGCAGTGCTAGAGTACCCACCGGATCCTACGAGCAGTACTTC
TRBJ1-1,TRBV28,NA,NA,CASRSYASGTNTEAFF,TGTGCCAGCAGGTCCTATGCGAGTGGGACGAACACTGAAGCTTTCTTT
TRBJ2-1,TRBV20-1,few,NA,CSARDEGAYNEQFF,TGCAGTGCTCGGGACGAGGGAGCGTACAATGAGCAGTTCTTC
TRBJ2-2,TRBV20-1,once,NA,CSAIEGPRRELFF,TGCAGTGCTATTGAGGGGCCCCGGCGGGAGCTGTTTTTT
TRBJ1-5,TRBV9,NA,NA,CASERGSSNQPQHF,TGTGCCAGCGAACGCGGGAGTAGCAATCAGCCCCAGCATTTT
TRBJ2-1,TRBV7-2,NA,NA,CASSLVGNYEQFF,TGTGCCAGCAGCTTAGTCGGGAACTATGAGCAGTTCTTC
TRBJ1-3,TRBV23-1,NA,NA,CASSQKAACSGNTIYF,TGCGCCAGCAGTCAAAAAGCCGCTTGCTCTGGAAACACCATATATTTT
TRBJ2-3,TRBV5-4,NA,TRBD2,CASSLFGEGLADTQYF,TGTGCCAGCAGCTTGTTTGGGGAGGGCCTAGCAGATACGCAGTATTTT
TRBJ2-1,TRBV27,NA,NA,CASGNTPSSYNEQFF,TGTGCCAGCGGAAATACTCCAAGCTCCTACAATGAGCAGTTCTTC
TRBJ2-1,TRBV30,once,NA,CAWSITYYNEQFF,TGTGCCTGGAGTATAACATATTACAATGAGCAGTTCTTC
TRBJ2-2,TRBV30,NA,NA,CAWRGAGELFF,TGTGCCTGGAGGGGGGCCGGGGAGCTGTTTTTT
TRBJ2-7,TRBV11-2,NA,TRBD1,CASSRYRDRDYEQYF,TGTGCCAGCAGCCGCTACCGGGACAGAGACTACGAGCAGTACTTC
TRBJ1-1,TRBV7-2,NA,NA,CASSLGTNEAFF,TGTGCCAGCAGCTTAGGAACCAATGAGGCTTTCTTT
TRBJ1-3,TRBV25-1,few,NA,CASSERSGNTIYF,TGTGCCAGCAGTGAGCGGTCTGGAAACACCATATATTTT
TRBJ2-3,TRBV20-1,NA,TRBD2,CSASGLAGEVGWRTDTQYF,TGCAGTGCTAGTGGACTAGCGGGAGAAGTTGGATGGAGAACAGATACGCAGTATTTT
TRBJ2-7,TRBV6-1,NA,NA,CASSEGGRAHSYEQYF,TGTGCCAGCAGTGAAGGAGGTCGCGCCCACTCCTACGAGCAGTACTTC
TRBJ1-2,TRBV6-1,NA,NA,CASNLSTGTFYGYTF,TGTGCCAGCAACTTATCGACAGGAACCTTCTATGGCTACACCTTC
TRBJ2-7,TRBV6-5,NA,NA,CASSDRSNEQYF,TGTGCCAGCAGTGACCGCTCAAACGAGCAGTACTTC
TRBJ2-5,TRBV28,NA,TRBD2,CASSSYFGGETQYF,TGTGCCAGCAGTTCCTATTTCGGGGGGGAGACCCAGTACTTC
TRBJ1-1,TRBV4-1,NA,NA,CASSQGVWGSTEAFF,TGCGCCAGCAGCCAGGGGGTGTGGGGAAGCACTGAAGCTTTCTTT
TRBJ2-1,TRBV12-3/TRBV12-4,NA,NA,CASTLGLSSYNEQFF,TGTGCCAGCACCCTGGGACTTAGCTCCTACAATGAGCAGTTCTTC
TRBJ1-4,TRBV20-1,NA,TRBD1,CSAPDRESAYNEKLFF,TGCAGTGCCCCGGACAGGGAATCCGCTTACAATGAAAAACTGTTTTTT
TRBJ2-7,TRBV7-9,NA,NA,CASSSGTMALEQYF,TGTGCCAGCAGCTCAGGTACTATGGCGCTCGAGCAGTACTTC
TRBJ2-7,TRBV16,NA,NA,CASSQLGRGSYEQYF,TGTGCCAGCAGCCAATTAGGGCGGGGTTCCTACGAGCAGTACTTC
TRBJ2-2,TRBV5-4,NA,NA,CASSFKGGAGELFF,TGTGCCAGCAGCTTCAAAGGCGGGGCTGGGGAGCTGTTTTTT
TRBJ2-7,TRBV18,NA,TRBD1,CASSPKLGQGGGYEQYF,TGTGCCAGCTCACCAAAACTGGGACAGGGAGGAGGCTACGAGCAGTACTTC
TRBJ2-5,TRBV10-1,NA,NA,CASSDMVYQETQYF,TGCGCCAGCAGTGATATGGTATACCAAGAGACCCAGTACTTC
TRBJ2-7,TRBV4-1,NA,NA,CASSQEEVVTYEQYF,TGCGCCAGCAGCCAAGAGGAGGTCGTAACCTACGAGCAGTACTTC
TRBJ1-2,TRBV6-1,NA,TRBD1,CASSEISNRGLFHYGYTF,TGTGCCAGCAGTGAAATTTCGAACAGGGGGCTATTCCACTATGGCTACACCTTC